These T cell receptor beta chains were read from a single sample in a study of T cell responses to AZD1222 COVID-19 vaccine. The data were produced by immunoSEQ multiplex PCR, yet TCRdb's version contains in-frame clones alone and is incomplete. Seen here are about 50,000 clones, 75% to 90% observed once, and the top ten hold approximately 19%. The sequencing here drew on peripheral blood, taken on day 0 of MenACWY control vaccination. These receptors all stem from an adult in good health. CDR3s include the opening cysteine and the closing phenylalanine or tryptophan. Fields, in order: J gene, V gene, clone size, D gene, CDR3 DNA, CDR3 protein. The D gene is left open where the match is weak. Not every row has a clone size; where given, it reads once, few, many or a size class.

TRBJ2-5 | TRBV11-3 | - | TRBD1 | TGTGCCAGCAGCCTGCACAGGGGGGAGACCCAGTACTTC | CASSLHRGETQYF
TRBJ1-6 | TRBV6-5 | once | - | TGTGCCAGCAGTTCCAACGGGGATTCACCCCTCCACTTT | CASSSNGDSPLHF
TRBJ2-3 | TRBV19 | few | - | TGTGCCAGTAGGGGTGGATTTAGCGGCACAGATACGCAGTATTTT | CASRGGFSGTDTQYF
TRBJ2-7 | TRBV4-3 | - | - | TGCGCCAGCAGCCAAGATTCTAGCGCCACCTACGAGCAGTACTTC | CASSQDSSATYEQYF
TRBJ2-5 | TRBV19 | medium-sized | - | TGTGCCAGTAGCCCCACCGGGACGGCCCAAGAGACCCAGTACTTC | CASSPTGTAQETQYF
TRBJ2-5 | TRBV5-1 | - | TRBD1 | TGCGCCAGCAGCTGGGACAGGGGACTAGAGACCCAGTACTTC | CASSWDRGLETQYF
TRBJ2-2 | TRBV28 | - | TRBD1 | TGTGCCAGCAGTGTTACAGGGGGCGGTGGCACCGGGGAGCTGTTTTTT | CASSVTGGGGTGELFF
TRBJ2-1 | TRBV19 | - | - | TGTGCCAGTAGTGCCCGACTTTCAGGGAATGAGCAGTTCTTC | CASSARLSGNEQFF
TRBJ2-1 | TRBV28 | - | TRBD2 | TGTGCCAGCAATCCCGTAGCGGGAACCAACAATGAGCAGTTCTTC | CASNPVAGTNNEQFF
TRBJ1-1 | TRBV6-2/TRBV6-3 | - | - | TGTGCCAGCAGCACCGGGGGGGTCTCTGAAGCTTTCTTT | CASSTGGVSEAFF
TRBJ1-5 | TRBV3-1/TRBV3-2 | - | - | TGTGCCAGCAGCCAAGAGCACCAGCCCCAGCATTTT | CASSQEHQPQHF
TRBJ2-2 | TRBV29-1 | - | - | TGCAGCGTTAACGGGAGAGGCACCGGGGAGCTGTTTTTT | CSVNGRGTGELFF
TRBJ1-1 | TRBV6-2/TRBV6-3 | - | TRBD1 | TGTGCCAGCAGTTTAAGACAGGGGGCTTTCATGAACACTGAAGCTTTCTTT | CASSLRQGAFMNTEAFF
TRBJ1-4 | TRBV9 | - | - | TGTGCCAGCAGCGTATCCCCACTACTGAATGAAAAACTGTTTTTT | CASSVSPLLNEKLFF
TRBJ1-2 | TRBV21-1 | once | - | TGTGCCAGCAGCAAAGGGACCAGGGTAAACTATGGCTACACCTTC | CASSKGTRVNYGYTF
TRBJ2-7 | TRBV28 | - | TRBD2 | TGTGCCAGCAGTCTCTGGGGGGGAGGCTCCTACGAGCAGTACTTC | CASSLWGGGSYEQYF
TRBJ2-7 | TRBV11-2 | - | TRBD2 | TGTGCCAGCAGCACCGGACTAGCGGGTTACCTCGGGGAGCAGTACTTC | CASSTGLAGYLGEQYF
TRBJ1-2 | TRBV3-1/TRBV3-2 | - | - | TGTGCCAGCAGCCTTGAGGATACAGGTGGCTACACCTTC | CASSLEDTGGYTF
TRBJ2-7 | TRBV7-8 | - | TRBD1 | TGTGCCAGCAGCTTAGGACAGGGGGGCGCCTACGAGCAGTACTTC | CASSLGQGGAYEQYF
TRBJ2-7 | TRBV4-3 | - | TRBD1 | TGCGCCAGCAGCCAACCGGACAGGGAGGTCTACGAGCAGTACTTC | CASSQPDREVYEQYF
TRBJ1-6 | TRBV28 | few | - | TGTGCCAGCCGTGGAGCTGATAATTCACCCCTCCACTTT | CASRGADNSPLHF
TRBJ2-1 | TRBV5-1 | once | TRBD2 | TGCGCCAGCAGCTTGGGAGGGACTACCGCTTACAATGAGCAGTTCTTC | CASSLGGTTAYNEQFF
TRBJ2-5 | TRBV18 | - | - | TGTGCCAGCTCACCGGGGATGGGGCCAGAGACCCAGTACTTC | CASSPGMGPETQYF
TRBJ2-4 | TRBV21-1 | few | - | TGTGCCAGCAGCAAAGGAAGGCGGCTAGCCAAAAACATTCAGTACTTC | CASSKGRRLAKNIQYF
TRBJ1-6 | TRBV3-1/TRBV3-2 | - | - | TGTGCCAGCAGCCCCAAGCGGGAACGGTCACCCCTCCACTTT | CASSPKRERSPLHF
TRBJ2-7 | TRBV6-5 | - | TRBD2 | TGTGCCAGCAGGACCGTAGCGGGAGGGCTCCACGAGCAGTACTTC | CASRTVAGGLHEQYF
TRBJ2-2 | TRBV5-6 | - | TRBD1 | TGTGCCAGCAGTTCCGGGACAGGGGGCCCCGGGGAGCTGTTTTTT | CASSSGTGGPGELFF
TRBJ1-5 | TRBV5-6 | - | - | TGTGCCAGCAGCTTGTGGGGCAGGGAGGGTCAGCCCCAGCATTTT | CASSLWGREGQPQHF
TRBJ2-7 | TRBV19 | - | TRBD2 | TGTGCCAGTAGTACACTCGGAGCGGGAGCAGCCGAGCAGTACTTC | CASSTLGAGAAEQYF
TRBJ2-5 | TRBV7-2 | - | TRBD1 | TGTGCCAGCAGCTGGACAGGGCTGGAGACCCAGTACTTC | CASSWTGLETQYF
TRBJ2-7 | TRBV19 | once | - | TGTGCCAGTAGTAGCCTAGCGAGCTACGAGCAGTACTTC | CASSSLASYEQYF
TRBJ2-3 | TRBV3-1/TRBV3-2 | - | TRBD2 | TGTGCCAGCAGCCGATTACTAGCGGGACCCACAGATACGCAGTATTTT | CASSRLLAGPTDTQYF
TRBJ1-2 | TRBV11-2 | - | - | TGTGCCAGCAGCTTAGGCGGGACGGATGGCTACACCTTC | CASSLGGTDGYTF
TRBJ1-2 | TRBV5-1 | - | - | TGCGCCAGCAGCCAGGACGGACGCTCTAACTATGGCTACACCTTC | CASSQDGRSNYGYTF
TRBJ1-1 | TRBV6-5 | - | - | TGTGCCAGCAGCCTATTACCCCAGGGGCCCACTGAAGCTTTCTTT | CASSLLPQGPTEAFF
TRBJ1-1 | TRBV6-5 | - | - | TGTGCCAGCAGTCCCCCCCACCAGGGAGCGGGTGAAGCTTTCTTT | CASSPPHQGAGEAFF
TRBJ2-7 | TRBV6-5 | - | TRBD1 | TGTGCCAGCAGACCAACAGGGGGCTACGAGCAGTACTTC | CASRPTGGYEQYF
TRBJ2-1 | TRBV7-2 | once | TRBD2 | TGTGCCAGCAGCCCAACTAGCGGGAGGGTAAATGAGCAGTTCTTC | CASSPTSGRVNEQFF
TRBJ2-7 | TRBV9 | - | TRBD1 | TGTGCCAGCAGCCTGGGACAGAACTACGAGCAGTACTTC | CASSLGQNYEQYF
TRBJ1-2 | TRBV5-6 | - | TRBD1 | TGTGCCAGCAGCTACATAGGACAGGGGGCCGGCTACACCTTC | CASSYIGQGAGYTF
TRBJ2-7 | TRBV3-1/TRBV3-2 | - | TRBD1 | TGTGCCAGCAGCCAAACAGGGGGCTGGGAGCAGTACTTC | CASSQTGGWEQYF
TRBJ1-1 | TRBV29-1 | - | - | TGCAGCGTTGAAGCAGGGTCAGCCAGATCCACTGAAGCTTTCTTT | CSVEAGSARSTEAFF
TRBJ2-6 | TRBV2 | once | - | TGTGCCAGCAGTGATGGGGTGGACGGGGCCAACGTCCTGACTTTC | CASSDGVDGANVLTF
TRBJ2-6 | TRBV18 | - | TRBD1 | TGTGCCAGCTCCCCGCAGGGGGTGACCTCTGGGGCCAACGTCCTGACTTTC | CASSPQGVTSGANVLTF
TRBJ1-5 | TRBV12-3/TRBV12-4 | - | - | TGTGCCAGCAGCTTAGGGCTAGGGCAGCCCCAGCATTTT | CASSLGLGQPQHF
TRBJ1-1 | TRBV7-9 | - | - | TGTGCCAGCAGGCGGGGGGCGGCTATGAACACTGAAGCTTTCTTT | CASRRGAAMNTEAFF
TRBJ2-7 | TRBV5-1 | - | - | TGCGCCAGCAGCCAAGGACAGACCTACGAGCAGTACTTC | CASSQGQTYEQYF
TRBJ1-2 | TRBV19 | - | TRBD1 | TGTGCCAGTAAGTCCGCCGGACAGGCAGCTAACTATGGCTACACCTTC | CASKSAGQAANYGYTF
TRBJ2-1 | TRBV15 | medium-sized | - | TGTGCCACCAGCAGAGAGGGGGGCGGGAGTCCGAATGAGCAGTTCTTC | CATSREGGGSPNEQFF
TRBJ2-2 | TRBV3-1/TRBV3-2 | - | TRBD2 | TGTGCCAGCAGGTCACTAGCGGGCGGGAACACCGGGGAGCTGTTTTTT | CASRSLAGGNTGELFF
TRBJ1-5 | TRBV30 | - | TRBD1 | TGTGCCTGGAGTGCCCCCGGACAGGGGAATCAGCCCCAGCATTTT | CAWSAPGQGNQPQHF
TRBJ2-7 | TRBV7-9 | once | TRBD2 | TGTGCCAGCAGCTTAGTAGCGGGGCAAACCTACGAGCAGTACTTC | CASSLVAGQTYEQYF
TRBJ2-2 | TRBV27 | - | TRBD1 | TGTGCCAGCAGTTTCTTTCGACAGGGTGGTGCCGGGGAGCTGTTTTTT | CASSFFRQGGAGELFF